This record covers a single TCR beta chain. This entry belongs to a study of blood T cell repertoires in COVID-19. Repertoires were generated with immunoSEQ multiplex PCR, while TCRdb's copy carries only in-frame clones and drops some. This sample has about 670,000 clones; 85% to 90% occur once, and the top ten carry around 0.3%. V gave up 4 bases and J gave up 4 bases, with 12 bases separating them. The CDR3 loop spans 14 amino acids. Germline V CDR1 and CDR2: SGHNT, YYREEE (reference sequence). Sequencing was done on a sample of peripheral blood. The J gene is TRBJ2-1, the V gene TRBV5-4, with D perhaps matching TRBD1 (5 bases). This clonotype was sampled from a woman younger than 35 with acute or convalescent COVID-19. The CDR3 bases are TGTGCCAGCAGCCAGAATCAGGGTTACAATGAGCAGTTCTTC. As protein: CASSQNQGYNEQFF.